These T cell receptor beta chains were read from a single sample in a study of spatial heterogeneity in lung cancer. TCRdb used MiXCR to reprocess the 5' RACE reads, holding one entry per CDR3 protein. The sample gives around 13,000 distinct CDR3 sequences, 6% to 7% of which show up once; around 3.5% is in the top ten. The sequenced sample was lung tumor tissue, obtained at surgery. All receptors come from a female donor with early-stage non-small cell lung cancer. CDR3s include the opening cysteine and the closing phenylalanine or tryptophan. A D gene is named only where the DNA matches it firmly. Only part of the rows carry a size: once, few, many, or a class if the clone is expanded.

CDR3aa	CDR3nt	abundance	d_gene	len	j_gene	v_gene
CSAEGRGVRAFF	TGCAGTGCGGAGGGGAGAGGGGTTAGAGCTTTCTTT	.	.	12	TRBJ1-1	TRBV20-1
CASSFGTAQETQYF	TGTGCCAGCAGCTTCGGGACAGCACAAGAGACCCAGTACTTC	many	TRBD1	14	TRBJ2-5	TRBV11-2
CSAYSPGQGAGDEQYF	TGCAGTGCTTACTCGCCGGGACAGGGGGCGGGGGACGAGCAGTACTTC	many	TRBD1	16	TRBJ2-7	TRBV20-1
CATQTGTGYNSPLHF	TGTGCCACTCAGACCGGGACAGGTTATAATTCACCCCTCCACTTT	medium-sized	TRBD1	15	TRBJ1-6	TRBV28
CASSAGQGTDTQYF	TGTGCCAGCAGTGCCGGACAGGGCACAGATACGCAGTATTTT	medium-sized	TRBD1	14	TRBJ2-3	TRBV6-1
CSARVARKADYEQYF	TGCAGTGCTAGAGTCGCCAGGAAGGCGGACTACGAGCAGTACTTC	many	.	15	TRBJ2-7	TRBV20-1
CASSSLDRAGANVLTF	TGTGCCAGCAGTTCCCTAGACAGGGCTGGGGCCAACGTCCTGACTTTC	many	TRBD1	16	TRBJ2-6	TRBV6-5
CSVQQGLQQPQHF	TGCAGCGTCCAACAGGGTTTACAACAGCCCCAGCATTTT	medium-sized	.	13	TRBJ1-5	TRBV29-1
CASSVAGVAGQGRYEQYF	TGTGCCAGCAGCGTAGCCGGGGTGGCCGGACAGGGAAGATACGAGCAGTACTTC	many	TRBD1	18	TRBJ2-7	TRBV9
CSARWGMSNQPQHF	TGCAGTGCTAGATGGGGGATGAGCAATCAGCCCCAGCATTTT	many	.	14	TRBJ1-5	TRBV20-1
CASSLSPRAIRNTEAFF	TGTGCCAGCAGCTTGTCCCCCAGGGCAATCCGGAACACTGAAGCTTTCTTT	medium-sized	.	17	TRBJ1-1	TRBV11-1
CASSAGTSGQETQYF	TGCGCCAGCAGCGCCGGGACTAGCGGCCAAGAGACCCAGTACTTC	many	TRBD2	15	TRBJ2-5	TRBV5-1
CATSRAGSSSGRYEQFF	TGTGCCACCAGCAGAGCGGGGTCCTCCAGCGGGAGGTACGAGCAGTTCTTC	many	TRBD2	17	TRBJ2-1	TRBV15
CASSEQGTLSYGYTF	TGTGCCAGCAGTGAACAGGGGACGCTTTCCTATGGCTACACCTTC	.	TRBD1	15	TRBJ1-2	TRBV28
CASSPTGTAYNEQFF	TGCGCCAGCAGCCCGACTGGGACAGCTTACAATGAGCAGTTCTTC	many	TRBD1	15	TRBJ2-1	TRBV4-1
CASKQSQETQYF	TGTGCCAGCAAGCAGTCCCAGGAGACCCAGTACTTC	.	.	12	TRBJ2-5	TRBV28
CASSLRTSGSLTYEQYF	TGTGCCAGCAGTTTAAGGACTAGCGGGAGTCTCACCTACGAGCAGTACTTC	many	TRBD2	17	TRBJ2-7	TRBV28